Included here is one T cell receptor (beta chain) sequence, with context. This entry comes from a study of T cell responses to AZD1222 COVID-19 vaccine. CDR3 size: 15 residues. CDR1 is MNHEY and CDR2 is SMNVEV in the germline V gene (reference sequence). Trimming stripped 6 bases from V and 8 bases from J, with 21 bases between. Sequenced by immunoSEQ multiplex PCR; TCRdb stores in-frame clones only, minus some. The table shows some 55,000 clones, with 89% occurring only once. The sequences come from peripheral blood, collected on day 0 of AZD1222 vaccination. V gene TRBV27 combines with J gene TRBJ2-3; weak D call: TRBD2 (6 bases). The TCR comes from an adult in good health. CDR3 bases: TGTGCCAGCAGCGCACTGGCGGGGCTGTGGGGTACGCAGTATTTT. Translation gives CASSALAGLWGTQYF.